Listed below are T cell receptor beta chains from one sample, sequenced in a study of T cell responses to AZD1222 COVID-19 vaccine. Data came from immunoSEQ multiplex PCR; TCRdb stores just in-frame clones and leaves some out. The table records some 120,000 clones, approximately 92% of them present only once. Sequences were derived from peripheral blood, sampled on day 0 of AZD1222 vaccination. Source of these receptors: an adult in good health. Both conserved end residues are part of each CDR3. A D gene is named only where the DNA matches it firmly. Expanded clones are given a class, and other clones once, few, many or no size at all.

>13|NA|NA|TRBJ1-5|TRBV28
TGTGCCAGCAGTTTAGGCCTCCATCAGCCCCAGCATTTT
CASSLGLHQPQHF
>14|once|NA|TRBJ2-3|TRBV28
TGTGCCAGCAGTTTATCCGGGAGTATAGATACGCAGTATTTT
CASSLSGSIDTQYF
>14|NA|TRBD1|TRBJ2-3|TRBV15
TGTGCCACCAGTCGGGACAGGGGCACAGATACGCAGTATTTT
CATSRDRGTDTQYF
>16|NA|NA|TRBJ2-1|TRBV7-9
TGTGCCAGCAGCATGGCGGTAGGGACTCCTGAAAATGAGCAGTTCTTC
CASSMAVGTPENEQFF
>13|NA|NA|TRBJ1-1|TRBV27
TGTGCCAGCGGCCTCGACAAGGGAACTGAAGCTTTCTTT
CASGLDKGTEAFF
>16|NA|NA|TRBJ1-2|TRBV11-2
TGTGCCAGCAGCTTTACCGGGGGGGACACCGGCTATGGCTACACCTTC
CASSFTGGDTGYGYTF
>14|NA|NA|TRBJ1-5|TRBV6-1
TGTGCCAGCAGCGAAGCGGGGGAAGATCAGCCCCAGCATTTT
CASSEAGEDQPQHF
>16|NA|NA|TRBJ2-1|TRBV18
TGTGCCAGCTCACCACTGAACACGAGCTCCTACAATGAGCAGTTCTTC
CASSPLNTSSYNEQFF
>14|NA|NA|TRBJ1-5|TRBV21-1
TGTGCCAGCAGCGGACGACGCGGCAATCAGCCCCAGCATTTT
CASSGRRGNQPQHF
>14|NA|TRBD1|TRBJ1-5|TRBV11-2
TGTGCCAGCAGCTTGGGACAGAGCAATCAGCCCCAGCATTTT
CASSLGQSNQPQHF
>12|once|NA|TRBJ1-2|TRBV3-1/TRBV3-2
TGTGCCAGCACGGACGCGTCCTATGGCTACACCTTC
CASTDASYGYTF
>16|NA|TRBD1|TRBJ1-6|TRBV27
TGTGCCAGCAGAAGACCCGGGACAGGATTAAATTCACCCCTCCACTTT
CASRRPGTGLNSPLHF
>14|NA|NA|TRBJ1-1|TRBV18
TGTGCCAGCTCACCCATGGGCATAAGGACTGAAGCTTTCTTT
CASSPMGIRTEAFF
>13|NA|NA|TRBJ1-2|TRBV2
TGTGCCAGCAGAGAGGACCCAAACTATGGCTACACCTTC
CASREDPNYGYTF
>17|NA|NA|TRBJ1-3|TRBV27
TGTGCCAGCAGTTTATCGGGCCTCTCGCGGGCTGGAAACACCATATATTTT
CASSLSGLSRAGNTIYF
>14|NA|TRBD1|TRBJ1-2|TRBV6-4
TGTGCCAGCAGTGAAAACAGGGGTTTGGGGGGCTACACCTTC
CASSENRGLGGYTF
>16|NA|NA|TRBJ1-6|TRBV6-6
TGTGCCAGCAGTTACGATCCGGGGCTGGTGACTTCACCCCTCCACTTT
CASSYDPGLVTSPLHF
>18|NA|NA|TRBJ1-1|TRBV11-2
TGTGCCAGCAGCTTAGGGGCAGGCCGGGGGCCCCTGAACACTGAAGCTTTCTTT
CASSLGAGRGPLNTEAFF
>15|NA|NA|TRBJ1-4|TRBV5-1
TGCGCCAGCAGCTTGGCTTCCGGGGGGAATGAAAAACTGTTTTTT
CASSLASGGNEKLFF
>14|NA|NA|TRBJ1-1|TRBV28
TGTGCCAGCAGTTTATACGTTATCCGCACTGAAGCTTTCTTT
CASSLYVIRTEAFF
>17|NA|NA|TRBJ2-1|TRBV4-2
TGTGCCAGCAGCCAAGGGCTCTTGGGTTTAGGTGGGGATGAGCAGTTCTTC
CASSQGLLGLGGDEQFF
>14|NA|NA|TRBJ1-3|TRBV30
TGTGCCTGGAGTGACGGGACGTCTGGAAACACCATATATTTT
CAWSDGTSGNTIYF
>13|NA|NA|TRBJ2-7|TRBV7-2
TGTGCCAGCAGCTTAGCGGATACCTACGAGCAGTACTTC
CASSLADTYEQYF
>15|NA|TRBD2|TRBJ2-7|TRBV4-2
TGTGCCAGCAGCCAAGATTTTGGGAGGGTCGACGAGCAGTACTTC
CASSQDFGRVDEQYF